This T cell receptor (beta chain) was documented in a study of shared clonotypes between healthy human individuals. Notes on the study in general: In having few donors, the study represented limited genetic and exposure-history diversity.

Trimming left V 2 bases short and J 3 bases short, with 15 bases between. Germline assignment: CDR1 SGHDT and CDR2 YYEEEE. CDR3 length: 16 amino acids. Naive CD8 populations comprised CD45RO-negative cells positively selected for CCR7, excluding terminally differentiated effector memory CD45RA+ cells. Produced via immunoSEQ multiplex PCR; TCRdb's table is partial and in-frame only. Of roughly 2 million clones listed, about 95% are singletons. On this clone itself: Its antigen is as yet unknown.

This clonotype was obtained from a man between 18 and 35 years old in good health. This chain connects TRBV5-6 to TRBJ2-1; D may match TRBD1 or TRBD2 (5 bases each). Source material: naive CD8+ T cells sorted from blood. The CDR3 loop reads CASSFPQGRDYNEQFF. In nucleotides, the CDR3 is TGTGCCAGCAGCTTCCCCCAGGGCCGGGACTACAATGAGCAGTTCTTC.